These 28 T cell receptor beta chains originate from one sample sequenced in a study of cytomegalovirus exposure and HLA in healthy donors. The PCR employed 60 Vbeta primers together with 13 Jbeta primers. Profiling relied on immunoSEQ multiplex PCR, and the TCRdb table lists in-frame clones only, not all of them. This sample's clone table lists under 200,000 clones. What was sequenced was PBMCs. The receptors stem from a woman aged 18 to 35 in good health and CMV-seropositive.

The chain employs TRBV5-1 and TRBJ2-7, with D tentatively TRBD1 (8 bases). The CDR3 loop spans 14 amino acids. Per the germline V gene, CDR1 is SGHRS and CDR2 is YFSETQ. The ends were cut back, 4 bases at V and 4 bases at J, with 15 bases in the middle. CDR3 residues: CASSVSQGGYEQYF. DNA for the CDR3: TGCGCCAGCAGCGTATCACAGGGGGGGTACGAGCAGTACTTC.

CDR3 DNA: TGTGCCAGCAGCTTGGCCAAAGGGAGAGACATGAACACTGAAGCTTTCTTT. Translating it yields CASSLAKGRDMNTEAFF. J is TRBJ1-1 and V is TRBV5-8, with unresolved D. The CDR3 covers 17 residues. Germline V gene lookup returns CDR1 SGHTS and CDR2 YDEGEE. V was cut by 0 bases and J by 0 bases, with 15 bases left in between.

This rearrangement joins TRBV4-2 to TRBJ2-1, with a tentative D call TRBD2 (7 bases). Germline CDR1 and CDR2: LGHNA and YNFKEQ. The CDR3 consists of 16 residues. Trimming took off 0 bases at V and 8 bases at J, with 17 bases between the two ends. CDR3 region: CASSQDHPSGGHEQFF. The CDR3 nucleotides read TGTGCCAGCAGCCAAGATCACCCGTCGGGGGGCCATGAGCAGTTCTTC.

The rearrangement joins TRBV14 to TRBJ2-5, with 15 bases lining up with TRBD2. V shed 5 bases, J shed 5 bases, and the junction held 12 bases outside the gene matches. CDR3 length: 18 residues. The germline CDR1 and CDR2 sequences are SGHDN and FVKESK. The CDR3 is CASSSRTSGGVRAETQYF. DNA of the CDR3: TGTGCCAGCAGCTCCAGGACTAGCGGGGGGGTACGGGCGGAGACCCAGTACTTC.

J is TRBJ1-1 and V is TRBV4-1; D is undetermined. Trimming pared 0 bases from V and 1 base from J, leaving 6 bases between. Germline loops: CDR1 MGHRA, CDR2 YSYEKL. CDR3 length: 14 residues. The CDR3 here is CASSQDTGNTEAFF. CDR3 nucleotides: TGCGCCAGCAGCCAAGATACTGGGAACACTGAAGCTTTCTTT.

The chain joins TRBV7-9 to TRBJ2-5; tentatively, D is TRBD1 (6 bases). There are 15 residues in the CDR3. Germline values: CDR1 SEHNR, CDR2 FQNEAQ (reference sequence). V lost 5 bases and J lost 5, with 18 bases in between. The CDR3 DNA is TGTGCCAGCAGCACCCACAGGGAACGTTCTGAGACCCAGTACTTC. Protein: CASSTHRERSETQYF.

The rearrangement uses TRBV6-4 and TRBJ2-1, with 10 bases aligning to TRBD1. The junction had 5 bases not matched to a gene; V was cut back by 0 bases and J by 6 bases. The length of the CDR3 is 16 residues. Per germline, CDR1 MRHNA and CDR2 SNTAGT. The CDR3 protein is CASSDSPGQGLNEQFF. CDR3 nucleotide sequence: TGTGCCAGCAGTGACTCTCCGGGACAGGGGCTCAATGAGCAGTTCTTC.

This sequence joins TRBV5-6 and TRBJ1-4; TRBD1 agrees at 8 bases. The germline CDR1 and CDR2 sequences are SGHDT and YYEEEE. With V trimmed by 4 bases and J by 6 bases, 8 bases remained unmatched. The CDR3 is 15 amino acids. Here the CDR3 DNA reads TGTGCCAGCAGCCTCCGGACAGGGTCAGATGAAAAACTGTTTTTT. Amino acids: CASSLRTGSDEKLFF.

The rearrangement links TRBV4-2 to TRBJ2-2, with 8 positions matching TRBD1. Trimming at V came to 3 bases and at J to 5 bases, leaving 5 bases not matched to a gene. CDR3 length: 15 residues. The germline V gene has CDR1 LGHNA and CDR2 YNFKEQ. CDR3: CASSQQDRATGELFF. The CDR3 DNA follows: TGTGCCAGCAGCCAGCAGGACAGGGCAACCGGGGAGCTGTTTTTT.

CDR3 loop: CASSLEGQGIQTQYF. CDR3 sequence (DNA): TGTGCCAGCAGCTTAGAGGGACAGGGCATCCAGACCCAGTACTTC. The chain recombines TRBV7-2 with TRBJ2-5, with 9 bases lining up with TRBD1. In germline, CDR1 is SGHTA, CDR2 FQGNSA. V was pared by 1 base and J by 6 bases, with 6 bases of the junction left unmatched. There are 15 residues in the CDR3.

The rearrangement joins TRBV7-3 to TRBJ2-3; TRBD2 aligns across 11 bases. V lost 4 bases, J lost 1 base, and 4 bases stayed unmatched. Germline V lookup: CDR1 SGHTA, CDR2 FQGTGA. There are 16 residues in the CDR3. The CDR3 coding sequence is TGTGCCAGCAGCTCCTTACTAGCGGGGGGCACAGATACGCAGTATTTT. It translates to CASSSLLAGGTDTQYF. Filled out from reference TRBV7-3 and TRBJ2-3, the complete variable domain reads GAGVSQTPSNKVTEKGKYVELRCDPISGHTALYWYRQSLGQGPEFLIYFQGTGAADDSGLPNDRFFAVRPEGSVSTLKIQRTERGDSAVYLCASSSLLAGGTDTQYFGPGTRLTVL.

This chain joins TRBV7-8 and TRBJ2-2, with D uncertain. Germline CDR1 is SGHVS and CDR2 is FQNEAQ. This CDR3 has 13 amino acids. Deletions cut 1 base from V and 7 bases from J, with 7 bases between. CDR3 residues: CASSLDLVGELFF. CDR3 DNA sequence: TGTGCCAGCAGCTTAGACTTGGTCGGGGAGCTGTTTTTT.

The chain links TRBV19 to TRBJ1-1; 7 bases are shared with TRBD1. Germline V gene lookup returns CDR1 LNHDA and CDR2 SQIVND (reference sequence). This CDR3 comprises 14 residues. The trim removed 5 bases at V and 7 bases at J, leaving 10 bases unmatched. CDR3 amino acids: CASSVRDRWVEAFF. CDR3 sequence (DNA): TGTGCCAGTAGTGTCCGGGACAGATGGGTTGAAGCTTTCTTT.

This chain connects TRBV5-4 to TRBJ1-4; no clear D gene. CDR1 is SGHNT and CDR2 is YYREEE in the germline V gene (reference sequence). V dropped 1 base and J dropped 3 bases, with 4 bases sitting between them. CDR3 length: 13 amino acids. The CDR3 nucleotides read TGTGCCAGCAGCTTGTCGGCTAATGAAAAACTGTTTTTT. Its translation is CASSLSANEKLFF.

The chain couples TRBV7-6 to TRBJ1-5, with unresolved D. Germline-derived CDR1 and CDR2 are SGHVS and FNYEAQ. V was clipped by 1 base and J by 2 bases, with 18 bases between them. The CDR3 length is 18 residues. Here the CDR3 reads CASSLGSEYPVRNQPQHF. The CDR3 DNA follows: TGTGCCAGCAGCTTAGGGTCGGAGTACCCTGTTCGCAATCAGCCCCAGCATTTT. The full variable domain, with the rest looked up from reference TRBV7-6 and TRBJ1-5, is GAGVSQSPRYKVTKRGQDVALRCDPISGHVSLYWYRQALGQGPEFLTYFNYEAQQDKSGLPNDRFSAERPEGSISTLTIQRTEQRDSAMYRCASSLGSEYPVRNQPQHFGDGTRLSIL.

The rearrangement links TRBV5-1 to TRBJ2-3; TRBD2 aligns across 12 bases. Germline assignment: CDR1 SGHRS and CDR2 YFSETQ. V gave up 2 bases and J gave up 3 bases; unmatched junction bases: 4. This CDR3 contains 16 residues. CDR3 coding DNA: TGCGCCAGCAGCTTTCTAGCGGGAGGGGTGACAGATACGCAGTATTTT. Protein product: CASSFLAGGVTDTQYF.

Comment on this clone: One end of the junction is discordant with germline, which a read error may explain. The chain combines TRBV19 with TRBJ1-2; D call uncertain. The CDR3 runs to 14 residues. The germline gives CDR1 LNHDA, CDR2 SQIVND (reference sequence). The CDR3 DNA reads as TGTGCCAGTAGTATTGCAACAGCTAATTATGGCTACACCTTC. Encoded protein: CASSIATANYGYTF.

This chain connects TRBV5-1 to TRBJ2-7, with 10 bases lining up with TRBD2. With 2 bases clipped from V and 3 bases from J, the junction kept 8 bases outside the gene matches. Germline CDR1 reads SGHRS; CDR2 reads YFSETQ. CDR3 length: 16 residues. In DNA, the CDR3 is TGCGCCAGCAGCTTATCAACTAGCGGGGTATACTACGAGCAGTACTTC. It yields the protein CASSLSTSGVYYEQYF.

For this clone: Other DNA sequences from this sample encode an identical CDR3 as well. The chain links TRBV18 to TRBJ1-1, with TRBD1 identical over 8 bases. The length of the CDR3 is 14 residues. After removal of 2 bases from V and 5 bases from J, the junction contained 4 bases not matched to a gene. Looked up from germline, CDR1 is KGHSH and CDR2 is LQKENI. CDR3 region: CASSPGQGRTEAFF. The CDR3 DNA reads as TGTGCCAGCTCACCAGGACAGGGTCGGACTGAAGCTTTCTTT.

In regard to this clone: The identical CDR3 is also encoded by other nucleotide sequences in the sample. This chain connects TRBV6-1 to TRBJ2-7; the D gene is possibly TRBD2 (7 bases). Trimming removed 7 bases from V and 7 bases from J, with 23 bases in between. Germline CDR1 and CDR2: MNHNS and SASEGT. The CDR3 consists of 15 residues. The CDR3 loop is CASNPRTGGPGEQYF. The DNA for the CDR3 is TGTGCCAGCAACCCCCGGACGGGGGGCCCTGGGGAGCAGTACTTC.

The V and J genes are TRBV7-9 and TRBJ1-2, with a weak D call TRBD1 (5 bases). The CDR3 has 13 residues. Trimming took 5 bases from V and 3 from J, leaving 10 bases between them. The germline V gene encodes CDR1 SEHNR and CDR2 FQNEAQ (reference sequence). The CDR3 coding sequence is TGTGCCAGCAGCCCACAGGTTTACTATGGCTACACCTTC. It translates to CASSPQVYYGYTF.

The chain couples TRBV19 to TRBJ1-5, with unresolved D. Germline loops: CDR1 LNHDA, CDR2 SQIVND (reference sequence). Trimming removed 0 bases from V and 7 bases from J, with 10 bases in between. This CDR3 contains 14 residues. CDR3 DNA: TGTGCCAGTAGTATAGAGGAGGGTAACCAGCCCCAGCATTTT. This sequence encodes CASSIEEGNQPQHF. Using reference TRBV19 and TRBJ1-5 for the parts outside the CDR3, the full variable domain is DGGITQSPKYLFRKEGQNVTLSCEQNLNHDAMYWYRQDPGQGLRLIYYSQIVNDFQKGDIAEGYSVSREKKESFPLTVTSAQKNPTAFYLCASSIEEGNQPQHFGDGTRLSIL.

The rearrangement joins TRBV12-5 to TRBJ1-5; D ambiguous. The CDR3 length is 11 residues. Trimming pared 5 bases from V and 4 bases from J, leaving 3 bases between. Germline assignment: CDR1 LGHNT and CDR2 FRNRAP. The CDR3 sequence: CASGPNQPQHF. The CDR3 DNA reads as TGTGCTAGTGGTCCGAATCAGCCCCAGCATTTT.

The genes are TRBV6-1 and TRBJ1-2, with D perhaps TRBD1 (6 bases). CDR3 length equals 15 residues. The V and J ends lost 8 bases and 2 bases respectively, with 18 bases between them. The V gene's germline CDR1 is MNHNS and CDR2 SASEGT. This CDR3 is CASHRFYRENYGYTF. The DNA for the CDR3 is TGTGCCAGCCACCGTTTTTACAGGGAAAACTATGGCTACACCTTC.

The chain carries TRBV29-1 and TRBJ2-1; the D gene is possibly TRBD1 (6 bases). The ends were cut back, 4 bases at V and 6 bases at J, with 16 bases in the middle. The germline CDR1 and CDR2 sequences are SQVTM and ANQGSEA. This CDR3 region has 14 residues. CDR3 sequence (DNA): TGCAGCGTTGTCCGGACAGTCACTATCAATGAGCAGTTCTTC. It codes for CSVVRTVTINEQFF.

The chain combines TRBV5-4 with TRBJ1-3; weak D call: TRBD1 (5 bases). This CDR3 contains 16 residues. V was trimmed by 1 base and J by 5 bases, leaving 16 bases between them. Per germline, CDR1 SGHNT and CDR2 YYREEE (reference sequence). The chain's CDR3 is CASSLFNQGMRNTIYF. The CDR3 DNA reads TGTGCCAGCAGCTTGTTTAATCAGGGAATGAGAAACACCATATATTTT.

The chain couples TRBV25-1 to TRBJ1-5, with 8 bases lining up with TRBD1. The germline CDR1 and CDR2 sequences are MGHDK and SYGVNS. The CDR3 totals 14 residues. With 5 bases clipped from V and 7 bases from J, the junction kept 7 bases outside the gene matches. Here the CDR3 reads CASSLAQGAQPQHF. The DNA of the CDR3 is TGTGCCAGCAGTCTCGCCCAGGGGGCACAGCCCCAGCATTTT.

The chain combines TRBV27 with TRBJ2-3, with 9 bases identical to TRBD2. The CDR3 extends over 14 amino acids. With 6 bases clipped from V and 4 bases from J, the junction kept 5 bases outside the gene matches. In germline, CDR1 is MNHEY, CDR2 SMNVEV (reference sequence). CDR3 nucleotide sequence: TGTGCCAGCAGCGTTAGCGGGGGCGCAGATACGCAGTATTTT. Translation gives CASSVSGGADTQYF.